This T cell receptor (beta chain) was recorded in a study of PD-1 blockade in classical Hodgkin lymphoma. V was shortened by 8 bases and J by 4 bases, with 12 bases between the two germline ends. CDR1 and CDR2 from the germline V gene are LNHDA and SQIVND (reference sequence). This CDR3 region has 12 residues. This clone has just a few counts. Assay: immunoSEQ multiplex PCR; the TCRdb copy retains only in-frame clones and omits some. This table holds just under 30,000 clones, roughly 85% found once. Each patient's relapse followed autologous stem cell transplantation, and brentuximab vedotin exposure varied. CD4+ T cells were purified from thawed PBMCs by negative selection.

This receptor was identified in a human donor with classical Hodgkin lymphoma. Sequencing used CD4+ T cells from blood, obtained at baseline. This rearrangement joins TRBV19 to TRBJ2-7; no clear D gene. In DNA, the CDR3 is TGTGCCAGTGGGGTCTTTCCTTACGAGCAGTACTTC. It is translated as CASGVFPYEQYF.